This T cell receptor (beta chain) was profiled in a study of T cell repertoires in aging, cancer and after chemotherapy. Turning to the study itself: Repeat sampling of healthy donors over several months to years showed clear clonal overlap.

Amplification of TCR beta used genomic DNA extracted from peripheral blood. The V gene lost 1 base and the J gene lost 9 bases, with 13 bases spanning the gap. The CDR3 totals 14 residues. TRB rearrangements spanning V, D and J were amplified using mixed TRB-A/B primers. TCRdb called the multiplex PCR reads again in MiXCR, with one record for every CDR3 protein. The sample has just under 10,000 distinct CDR3 sequences; about 33% are singletons. Comment on this clonotype: No antigen is known for it.

Whole-study results and caveats: No conclusions about immunological memory after chemotherapy can be drawn from the repertoire data. Healthy donors lost TCR diversity with age mainly through richness, cancer patients through richness and evenness. Compared with age-matched healthy donors, untreated hematological or solid cancer patients showed higher blood TCR clonality.

The clonotype originates from a human donor in good health. The chain recombines TRBV12-3 or TRBV12-4 with TRBJ2-1, with TRBD1 as a possible D gene (6 bases). The sample was blood. CDR3 protein: CASSLGLVQGEQFF. DNA of the CDR3: TGTGCCAGCAGTTTAGGTTTAGTACAGGGTGAGCAGTTCTTC.